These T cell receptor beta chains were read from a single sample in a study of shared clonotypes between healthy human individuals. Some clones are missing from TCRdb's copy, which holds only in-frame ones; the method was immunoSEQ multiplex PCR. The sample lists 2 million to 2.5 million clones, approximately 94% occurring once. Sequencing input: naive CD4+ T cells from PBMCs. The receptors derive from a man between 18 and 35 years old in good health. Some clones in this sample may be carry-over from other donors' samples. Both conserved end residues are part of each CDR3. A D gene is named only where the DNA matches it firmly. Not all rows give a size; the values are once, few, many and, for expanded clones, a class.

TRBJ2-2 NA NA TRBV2 CASRSLGAGELFF TGTGCCAGCAGATCCCTAGGGGCCGGGGAGCTGTTTTTT
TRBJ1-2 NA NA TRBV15 CATSRGRLDSQYYGYTF TGTGCCACCAGCAGAGGGCGTTTAGACAGCCAGTACTATGGCTACACCTTC
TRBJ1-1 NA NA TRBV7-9 CASSYTTNTEAFF TGTGCCAGCAGCTATACAACGAACACTGAAGCTTTCTTT
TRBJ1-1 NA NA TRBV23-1 CASSQSGGFGQGMNTEAFF TGCGCCAGCAGTCAATCCGGGGGTTTTGGGCAGGGGATGAACACTGAAGCTTTCTTT
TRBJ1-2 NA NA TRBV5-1 CASTRSSGTADSYGYTF TGCGCCAGCACAAGATCTTCCGGGACCGCGGATAGCTATGGCTACACCTTC
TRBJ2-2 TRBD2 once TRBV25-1 CASSARTSGRAGGELFF TGTGCCAGCAGTGCCCGGACTAGCGGGAGAGCAGGCGGGGAGCTGTTTTTT
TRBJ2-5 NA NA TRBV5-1 CASSLYTGKETQYF TGCGCCAGCAGCCTATACACAGGGAAAGAGACCCAGTACTTC
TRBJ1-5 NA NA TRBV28 CASSGWGSYQPQHF TGTGCCAGCAGTGGATGGGGGAGCTATCAGCCCCAGCATTTT
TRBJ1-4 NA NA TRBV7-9 CASSRLGGIPTNEKLFF TGTGCCAGCAGCCGTCTCGGAGGGATCCCAACTAATGAAAAACTGTTTTTT
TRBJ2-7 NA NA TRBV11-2 CASSLAGPYEQYF TGTGCCAGCAGCTTAGCGGGTCCCTACGAGCAGTACTTC
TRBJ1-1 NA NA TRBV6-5 CASRRENTEAFF TGTGCCAGCAGGCGGGAGAACACTGAAGCTTTCTTT
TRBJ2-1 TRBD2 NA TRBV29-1 CSVAIILAGGNEQFF TGCAGCGTTGCGATTATACTAGCGGGAGGCAATGAGCAGTTCTTC
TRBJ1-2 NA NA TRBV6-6 CASSPSEIYGYTF TGTGCCAGCAGCCCTTCAGAGATCTATGGCTACACCTTC
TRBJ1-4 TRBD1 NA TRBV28 CASSGSLGTANEKLFF TGTGCCAGCAGTGGGAGCCTTGGGACAGCGAACGAAAAACTGTTTTTT
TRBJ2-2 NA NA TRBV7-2 CASSLASGELFF TGTGCCAGCAGCTTAGCCTCCGGGGAGCTGTTTTTT
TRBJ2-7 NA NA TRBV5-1 CASSPQAGYISYEQYF TGCGCCAGCAGCCCCCAGGCGGGTTACATTTCCTACGAGCAGTACTTC
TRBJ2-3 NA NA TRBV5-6 CASSLLRDSGTDTQYF TGTGCCAGCAGCCTGCTCCGGGACTCGGGCACAGATACGCAGTATTTT
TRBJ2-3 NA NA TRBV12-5 CASGKGFSSSDTQYF TGTGCTAGTGGGAAAGGCTTTAGTTCTTCAGATACGCAGTATTTT
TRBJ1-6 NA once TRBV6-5 CASSPEFYNSPLHF TGTGCCAGCAGTCCCGAATTCTATAATTCACCCCTCCACTTT
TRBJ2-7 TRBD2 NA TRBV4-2 CASSQLAGVGSAYEQYF TGTGCCAGCAGCCAACTAGCGGGAGTTGGTTCTGCCTACGAGCAGTACTTC
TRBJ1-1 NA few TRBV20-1 CSARVVGAAFF TGCAGTGCTAGAGTCGTAGGGGCAGCTTTCTTT
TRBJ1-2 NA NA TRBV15 CATSREAGAGYTF TGTGCCACCAGCAGAGAGGCAGGGGCTGGCTACACCTTC
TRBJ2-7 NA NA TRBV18 CASSQGVAYEQYF TGTGCCAGCTCACAGGGTGTTGCCTACGAGCAGTACTTC
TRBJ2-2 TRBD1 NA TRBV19 CASSIDGIWTGRTGELFF TGTGCCAGTAGTATAGATGGGATATGGACAGGGCGCACCGGGGAGCTGTTTTTT
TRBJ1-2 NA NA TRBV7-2 CASSLGRVRGYTF TGTGCCAGCAGCTTAGGCCGGGTGCGCGGCTACACCTTC
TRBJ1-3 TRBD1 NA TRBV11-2 CASSRFDREGNTIYF TGTGCCAGCAGCCGATTCGACAGGGAGGGAAACACCATATATTTT
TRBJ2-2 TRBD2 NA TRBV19 CASSRFGLAGMSGELFF TGTGCCAGTAGTCGGTTCGGACTAGCGGGAATGTCCGGGGAGCTGTTTTTT
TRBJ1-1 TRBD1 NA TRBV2 CASTGTGGLGTEAFF TGTGCCAGCACTGGGACAGGGGGCTTGGGGACTGAAGCTTTCTTT
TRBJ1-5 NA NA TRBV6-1 CASSRGPEQPQHF TGTGCCAGCAGTCGTGGACCAGAACAGCCCCAGCATTTT
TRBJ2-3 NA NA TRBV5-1 CASSSVGVTDTQYF TGCGCCAGCAGCTCGGTAGGGGTCACAGATACGCAGTATTTT
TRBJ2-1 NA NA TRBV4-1 CASSQAGPNEQFF TGCGCCAGCAGCCAAGCAGGACCCAATGAGCAGTTCTTC
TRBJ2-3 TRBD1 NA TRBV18 CASSPTGDSTDTQYF TGTGCCAGCTCACCGACAGGGGATTCCACAGATACGCAGTATTTT
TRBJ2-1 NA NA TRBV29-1 CSVVAGRAGEQFF TGCAGCGTTGTTGCCGGTAGGGCCGGTGAGCAGTTCTTC
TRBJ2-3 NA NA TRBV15 CATSRPGDTQYF TGTGCCACCAGCAGACCAGGGGATACGCAGTATTTT
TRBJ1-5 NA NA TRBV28 CASPPRDLPSNQPQHF TGTGCCAGCCCTCCTCGGGACCTTCCTAGCAATCAGCCCCAGCATTTT
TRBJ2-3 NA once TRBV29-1 CSVEKGTTDTQYF TGCAGCGTTGAGAAAGGGACGACAGATACGCAGTATTTT
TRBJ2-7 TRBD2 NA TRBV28 CASKKTSGRTYEQYF TGTGCCAGCAAAAAAACTAGCGGGCGTACCTACGAGCAGTACTTC
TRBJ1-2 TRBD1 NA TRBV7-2 CASSPPGTGPLTTF TGTGCCAGCAGCCCCCCCGGGACAGGGCCCCTGACCACCTTC
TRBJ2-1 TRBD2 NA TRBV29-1 CSVASGAYNEQFF TGCAGCGTGGCTAGCGGGGCCTACAATGAGCAGTTCTTC
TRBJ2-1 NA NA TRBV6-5 CATGQGRNEQFF TGTGCCACAGGGCAGGGCCGGAATGAGCAGTTCTTC
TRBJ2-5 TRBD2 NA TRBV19 CASSSTSGTRSQETQYF TGTGCCAGTAGTTCGACTAGCGGAACCCGGTCCCAAGAGACCCAGTACTTC
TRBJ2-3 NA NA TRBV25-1 CASSQYTDTQYF TGTGCCAGCAGTCAGTACACAGATACGCAGTATTTT
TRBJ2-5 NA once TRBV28 CASSPAGGDRETQYF TGTGCCAGCAGCCCCGCAGGGGGGGACCGGGAGACCCAGTACTTC
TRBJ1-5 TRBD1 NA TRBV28 CASRDRGYQPQHF TGTGCCAGCCGGGACAGGGGATATCAGCCCCAGCATTTT
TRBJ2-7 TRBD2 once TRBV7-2 CASSLGLAGVGEQYF TGTGCCAGCAGCTTGGGACTAGCGGGAGTGGGCGAGCAGTACTTC
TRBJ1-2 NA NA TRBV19 CASSILTENYGYTF TGTGCCAGTAGTATACTGACAGAGAACTATGGCTACACCTTC
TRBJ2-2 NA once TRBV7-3 CASSVRAPAGGELFF TGTGCCAGCAGCGTCCGGGCCCCCGCCGGCGGGGAGCTGTTTTTT
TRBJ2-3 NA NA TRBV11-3 CASSLVGTHTDTQYF TGTGCCAGCAGCTTAGTTGGGACCCACACAGATACGCAGTATTTT
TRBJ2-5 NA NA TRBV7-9 CASSFPGGETQYF TGTGCCAGCAGTTTCCCGGGCGGGGAGACCCAGTACTTC
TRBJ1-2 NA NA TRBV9 CASSVGFADNYGYTF TGTGCCAGCAGCGTAGGGTTTGCGGATAACTATGGCTACACCTTC
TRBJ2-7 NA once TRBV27 CASRNSDSYEQYF TGTGCCAGCAGAAACTCTGACTCCTACGAGCAGTACTTC
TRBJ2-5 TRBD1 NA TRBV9 CASSVEGDRAETQYF TGTGCCAGCAGCGTAGAGGGGGACAGGGCCGAGACCCAGTACTTC
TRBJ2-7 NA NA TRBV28 CASSRDRLYEQYF TGTGCCAGCAGTCGGGACCGACTGTACGAGCAGTACTTC